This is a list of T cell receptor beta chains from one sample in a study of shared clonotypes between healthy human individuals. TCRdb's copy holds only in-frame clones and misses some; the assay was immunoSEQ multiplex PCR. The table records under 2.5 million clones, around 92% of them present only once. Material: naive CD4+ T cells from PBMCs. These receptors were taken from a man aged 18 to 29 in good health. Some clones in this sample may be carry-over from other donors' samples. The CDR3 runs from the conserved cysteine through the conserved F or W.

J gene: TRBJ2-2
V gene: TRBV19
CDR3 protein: CASSMANTGELFF

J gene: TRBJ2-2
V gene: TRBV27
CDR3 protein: CASSLSWPGELFF

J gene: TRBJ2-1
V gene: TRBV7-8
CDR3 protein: CASSRLPSGSGQFF

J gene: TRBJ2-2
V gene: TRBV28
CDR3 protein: CASRYGGAGELFF

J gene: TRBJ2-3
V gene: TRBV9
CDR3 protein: CASSARGGATDTQYF

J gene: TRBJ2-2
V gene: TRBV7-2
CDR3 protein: CASSLRSGRTGELFF

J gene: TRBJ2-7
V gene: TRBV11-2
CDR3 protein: CANLLAGASSYEQYF

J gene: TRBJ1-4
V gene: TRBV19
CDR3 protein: CASSPGGDSEKLFF

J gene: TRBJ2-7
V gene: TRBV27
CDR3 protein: CASSLSGWTGGNEQYF

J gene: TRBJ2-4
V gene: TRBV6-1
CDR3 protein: CASSEVGVDIQYF

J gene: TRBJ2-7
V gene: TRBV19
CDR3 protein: CASRTSGSGEQYF

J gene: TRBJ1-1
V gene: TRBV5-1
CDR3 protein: CASSAQTGGARNTEAFF

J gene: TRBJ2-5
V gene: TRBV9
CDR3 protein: CASSVALAGTETQYF

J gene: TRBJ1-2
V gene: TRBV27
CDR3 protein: CASMGLSKMYVGGYTF

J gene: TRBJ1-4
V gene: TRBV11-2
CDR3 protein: CASSLVPEGALSLNEKLFF

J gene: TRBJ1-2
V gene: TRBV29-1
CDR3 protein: CSYPHYGYTF

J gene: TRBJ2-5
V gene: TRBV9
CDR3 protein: CASTPTGEETQYF

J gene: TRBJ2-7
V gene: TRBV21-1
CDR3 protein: CASPWARQGLTYEQYF

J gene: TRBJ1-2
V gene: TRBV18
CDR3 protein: CASSPLRTGVGHYGYTF

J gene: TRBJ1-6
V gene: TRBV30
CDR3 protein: CAYLDRGKSPLHF

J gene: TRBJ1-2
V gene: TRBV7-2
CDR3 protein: CASSLDSHENNYGYTF

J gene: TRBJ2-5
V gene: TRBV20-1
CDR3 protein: CSASKPKTQYF

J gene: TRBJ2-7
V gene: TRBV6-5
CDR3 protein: CASSSTYEQYF

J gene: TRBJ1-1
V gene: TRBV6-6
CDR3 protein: CASSQAFDRNTEAFF

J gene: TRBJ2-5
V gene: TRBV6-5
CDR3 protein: CASSSSRAGVRETQYF

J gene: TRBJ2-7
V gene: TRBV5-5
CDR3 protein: CASSLEGTSTYEQYF

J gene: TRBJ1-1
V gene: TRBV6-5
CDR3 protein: CASSSLQSSAGTEAFF

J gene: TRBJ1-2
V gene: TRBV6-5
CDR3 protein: CASRDNVHGYTF

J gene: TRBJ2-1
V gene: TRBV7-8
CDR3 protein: CASSLVAGGFNEQFF

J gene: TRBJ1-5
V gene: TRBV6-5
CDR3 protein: CASSSRANNQPQHF

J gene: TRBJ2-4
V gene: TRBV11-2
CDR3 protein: CASSGLGGAKNIQYF

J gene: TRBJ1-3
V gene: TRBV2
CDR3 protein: CASSPTGGNTIYF

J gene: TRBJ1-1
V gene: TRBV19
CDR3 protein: CASSILTRNTEAFF

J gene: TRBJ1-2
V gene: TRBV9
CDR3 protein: CASSVGGGITDGYTF

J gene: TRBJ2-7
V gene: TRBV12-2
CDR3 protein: CASRLARGEQYF